Shown below are 21 T cell receptor beta chains from a single sample sequenced in a study of neoadjuvant nivolumab and ipilimumab in lung cancer. The assay was immunoSEQ multiplex PCR, and TCRdb's table has in-frame clones only and misses some. The sample lists over 25,000 clones, 76% seen once, with roughly 18% in the top ten. The starting material was tumor tissue, obtained after neoadjuvant nivolumab, alone or with ipilimumab, at or shortly before surgery. These TCRs come from an adult with non-small cell lung cancer.

This clone is medium-sized within its sample. The chain joins TRBV6-5 to TRBJ1-2; TRBD1 might be the D (6 bases). The CDR3 totals 15 residues. Trimming stripped 4 bases from V and 2 bases from J, with 14 bases between. Germline V gene sequence: CDR1 MNHEY, CDR2 SVGAGI. CDR3 sequence reads: CASSSYGQSNYGYTF. The CDR3 DNA follows: TGTGCCAGCAGTTCCTACGGACAGTCGAACTATGGCTACACCTTC.

The chain employs TRBV29-1 and TRBJ1-2; possibly TRBD1 for D (5 bases). Germline loops: CDR1 SQVTM, CDR2 ANQGSEA. V lost 4 bases and J lost 4, with 19 bases in between. This CDR3 has 15 residues. The CDR3 nucleotides read TGCAGCGTTGTAGAGGGGACCCCGGGGGGCTATGGCTACACCTTC. It translates to CSVVEGTPGGYGYTF.

This clone was seen a few times. The gene calls are TRBV14 and TRBJ1-2; D call uncertain. CDR3 length: 15 amino acids. V lost 0 bases and J 2 bases, leaving 10 bases between the germline ends. Germline V CDR1 and CDR2: SGHDN, FVKESK. DNA for the CDR3: TGTGCCAGCAGCCAAGAATTAGGCAGAAACTATGGCTACACCTTC. It encodes CASSQELGRNYGYTF.

In its sample, this clone was seen a few times. This chain connects TRBV4-2 to TRBJ2-1; D is ambiguous. V was shortened by 6 bases and J by 8 bases, with 8 bases between the two germline ends. CDR3 length equals 11 residues. Per the germline V gene, CDR1 is LGHNA and CDR2 is YNFKEQ. The CDR3 region is CASSSQDEQFF. CDR3 coding DNA: TGTGCCAGCAGTTCCCAGGATGAGCAGTTCTTC.

The chain employs TRBV30 and TRBJ1-1; no firm D call. The CDR3 runs to 11 residues. Germline loops: CDR1 GTSNPN, CDR2 SVGIG (reference sequence). Between the trimmed V and J ends, which lost 4 bases and 5 bases, there was a span of 8 bases. The CDR3 DNA reads TGTGCCTGGACATTGGAGACTGAAGCTTTCTTT. Residues: CAWTLETEAFF.

The chain uses TRBV15 and TRBJ2-7; D gene unclear. Germline CDR1 is LNHNV and CDR2 is YYDKDF (reference sequence). The CDR3 runs 13 residues. Trimming left V 8 bases short and J 4 bases short, with 15 bases between. The CDR3, as DNA: TGTGCCACCCAAAACCCCCCCGGTTACGAGCAGTACTTC. Translating it yields CATQNPPGYEQYF.

The chain links TRBV18 to TRBJ2-3, with 12 bases matching TRBD2. The V segment lost 3 bases and the J segment 4 bases; nucleotides outside the gene matches: 5. Germline V gene lookup returns CDR1 KGHSH and CDR2 LQKENI. The CDR3 loop spans 16 amino acids. The chain's CDR3 is CASSPLAGGGADTQYF. CDR3 bases: TGTGCCAGCTCACCCCTAGCGGGGGGGGGAGCAGATACGCAGTATTTT.

The genes are TRBV5-1 and TRBJ2-5; no reliable D call. The CDR3 has 13 residues. With 1 base removed from V and 5 bases from J, the gap between germline ends came to 9 bases. Germline CDR1 is SGHRS and CDR2 is YFSETQ. The CDR3 region has the DNA TGCGCCAGCAGCTTGAATACGGGCGAGACCCAGTACTTC. This encodes CASSLNTGETQYF.

The chain links TRBV7-9 to TRBJ1-2; D is possibly TRBD1 (5 bases). Per germline, CDR1 SEHNR and CDR2 FQNEAQ (reference sequence). Trimming removed 5 bases from V and 6 bases from J, with 19 bases in between. This CDR3 contains 15 residues. The CDR3 sequence: CASSGHAGVKDGYTF. The CDR3 coding sequence is TGTGCCAGCAGCGGCCATGCGGGGGTTAAAGATGGCTACACCTTC.

This chain links TRBV7-9 with TRBJ2-5; no clear D. Germline CDR1 is SEHNR and CDR2 is FQNEAQ (reference sequence). CDR3 length: 13 amino acids. V was cut by 4 bases and J by 5 bases, with 11 bases left in between. This chain's CDR3 is CASSSRPRETQYF. CDR3 nucleotide sequence: TGTGCCAGCAGCTCCCGACCCCGGGAGACCCAGTACTTC.

This clone was seen only once. This chain connects TRBV6-5 to TRBJ1-2, with 8 nucleotides matching TRBD1. Germline CDR1 is MNHEY and CDR2 is SVGAGI. V lost 0 bases and J lost 4; bases outside the gene matches: 7. The CDR3 sequence is 16 residues long. CDR3 region: CASSYSGQGGGYGYTF. As DNA, the CDR3 is TGTGCCAGCAGTTACTCAGGACAGGGAGGGGGCTATGGCTACACCTTC.

This clone was found a few times. The chain has TRBV11-2 and TRBJ2-7; no firm D call. Per the germline V gene, CDR1 is SGHAT and CDR2 is FQNNGV. CDR3 length: 13 residues. Trimming took off 5 bases at V and 3 bases at J, with 11 bases between the two ends. The CDR3 protein is CASSPSGNYEQYF. The CDR3 DNA follows: TGTGCCAGCAGCCCAAGTGGGAACTACGAGCAGTACTTC.

The sample holds a few counts of this clone. This chain joins TRBV5-5 and TRBJ2-4; D perhaps matches TRBD2 (6 bases). The V end was cut by 5 bases, the J end by 1 base, with 13 bases between. Germline values: CDR1 SGHKS, CDR2 YYEKEE (reference sequence). This CDR3 comprises 15 residues. The CDR3 loop is CASRWGDVAKNIQYF. The CDR3 nucleotides read TGTGCCAGCAGGTGGGGGGATGTGGCCAAAAACATTCAGTACTTC.

The chain employs TRBV6-1 and TRBJ2-2; D unresolved. Germline V CDR1 and CDR2: MNHNS, SASEGT. Trimming cost V 6 bases and J 6 bases, with 11 bases left between them. CDR3 size: 13 residues. DNA for the CDR3: TGTGCCAGCAGAACGGGCGAGGCCGGGGAGCTGTTTTTT. It encodes CASRTGEAGELFF.

V and J are TRBV9 and TRBJ2-2; maybe TRBD2 (6 bases). Germline V lookup: CDR1 SGDLS, CDR2 YYNGEE. The CDR3 is 15 amino acids. Trimming removed 0 bases from V and 5 bases from J, with 11 bases in between. The DNA for the CDR3 is TGTGCCAGCAGCGTAGTTGCGGGGAGGACCGGGGAGCTGTTTTTT. Its translation is CASSVVAGRTGELFF.

This clone was detected only once. The chain couples TRBV5-1 to TRBJ2-3, with D possibly being TRBD1 or TRBD2 (5 bases each). The CDR3 consists of 19 residues. Deletions cut 5 bases from V and 2 bases from J, with 27 bases between. The V gene's germline CDR1 is SGHRS and CDR2 YFSETQ. The CDR3 DNA is TGCGCCAGCAGTTTAACGAACGGACGGGACGGGCGCTCCACAGATACGCAGTATTTT. Residues: CASSLTNGRDGRSTDTQYF. Using reference TRBV5-1 and TRBJ2-3 for the parts outside the CDR3, the full variable domain is KAGVTQTPRYLIKTRGQQVTLSCSPISGHRSVSWYQQTPGQGLQFLFEYFSETQRNKGNFPGRFSGRQFSNSRSEMNVSTLELGDSALYLCASSLTNGRDGRSTDTQYFGPGTRLTVL.

The chain couples TRBV7-2 to TRBJ1-1; 9 bases align to TRBD1. The CDR3 is 14 residues long. Germline loops: CDR1 SGHTA, CDR2 FQGNSA. The ends lost 5 bases at V and 8 bases at J; junction bases unmatched: 9. CDR3 nucleotides: TGTGCCAGCAGCCCTACAGGGGGCGGTTCAGAAGCTTTCTTT. This sequence encodes CASSPTGGGSEAFF.

This chain links TRBV4-2 with TRBJ2-7; 9 bases align to TRBD1. The CDR3 sequence is 16 residues long. Germline CDR1 LGHNA, CDR2 YNFKEQ. The J segment lost 2 bases and the V segment lost 3 bases, leaving 8 bases of the junction unmatched. The CDR3 DNA sequence: TGTGCCAGCAGCCATTTCGGACAGGGGAAGCCCTACGAGCAGTACTTC. Translated: CASSHFGQGKPYEQYF.

The DNA of the CDR3 is TGTGCCAGCAGTGAGCAGGGGAACACTGAAGCTTTCTTT. Translated, it gives CASSEQGNTEAFF. The chain employs TRBV2 and TRBJ1-1, with D perhaps matching TRBD1 (5 bases). Trimming pared 3 bases from V and 1 base from J, leaving 6 bases between. CDR3 size: 13 residues. Looked up from germline, CDR1 is SNHLY and CDR2 is FYNNEI.

The sample holds a few counts of this clone. V is TRBV5-1 and J is TRBJ2-6; D remains unclear. The CDR3 runs 17 residues. Germline CDR1 SGHRS, CDR2 YFSETQ. Trimming removed 0 bases at V and 0 bases at J, with 10 bases between. CDR3 in DNA: TGCGCCAGCAGCTTGGATGGCAGGAACTCTGGGGCCAACGTCCTGACTTTC. Its translation is CASSLDGRNSGANVLTF.

This clone was observed a few times. The chain recombines TRBV5-4 with TRBJ2-4; D is possibly TRBD1 (6 bases). Per germline, CDR1 SGHNT and CDR2 YYREEE (reference sequence). CDR3 length: 13 amino acids. V was cut by 4 bases and J by 2 bases, with 7 bases left in between. The CDR3 DNA follows: TGTGCCAGCAGCCGGGACACCAAAAACATTCAGTACTTC. Protein sequence: CASSRDTKNIQYF.